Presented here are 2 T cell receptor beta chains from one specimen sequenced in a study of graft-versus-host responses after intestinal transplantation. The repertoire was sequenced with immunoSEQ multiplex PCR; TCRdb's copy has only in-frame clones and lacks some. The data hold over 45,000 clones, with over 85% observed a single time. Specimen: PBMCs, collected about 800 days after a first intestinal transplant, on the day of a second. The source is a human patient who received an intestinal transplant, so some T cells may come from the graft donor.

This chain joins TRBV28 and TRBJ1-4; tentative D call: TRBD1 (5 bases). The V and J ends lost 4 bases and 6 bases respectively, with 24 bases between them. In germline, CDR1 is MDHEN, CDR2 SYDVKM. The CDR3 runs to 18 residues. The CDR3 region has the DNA TGTGCCAGCAGTTCTATTACGCCCCCGGGGCCGGTGGATGAAAAACTGTTTTTT. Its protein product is CASSSITPPGPVDEKLFF.

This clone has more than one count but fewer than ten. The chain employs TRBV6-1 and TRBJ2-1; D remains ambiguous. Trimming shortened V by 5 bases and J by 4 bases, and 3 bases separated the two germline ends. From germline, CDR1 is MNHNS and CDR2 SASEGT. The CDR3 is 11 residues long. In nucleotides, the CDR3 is TGTGCCAGCAGTTTGTACAATGAGCAGTTCTTC. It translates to CASSLYNEQFF.